These T cell receptor beta chains were read from a single sample in a study of response to subunit inactivated influenza vaccine. TCRdb reanalysed the RT-PCR reads using MiXCR and keeps one entry per CDR3 protein. This table holds roughly 700,000 distinct CDR3 sequences, around 16% found once. Material: PBMCs from blood, obtained 11 to 12 days after vaccination. The receptors shown here come from a man aged 45-65 years who received an inactivated influenza vaccine. CDR3s include the opening cysteine and the closing phenylalanine or tryptophan. The D gene is left open where the match is weak. Not all rows give a size; the values are once, few, many and, for expanded clones, a class.

V gene	J gene	clone size	D gene	CDR3 protein	CDR3 DNA
TRBV24-1	TRBJ2-5	-	-	CATSDFSGQETQYF	TGTGCCACCAGTGATTTTAGTGGGCAAGAGACCCAGTACTTC
TRBV5-1	TRBJ2-3	-	TRBD1	CASSNQGAGDTQYF	TGCGCCAGCAGTAATCAGGGGGCTGGAGATACGCAGTATTTT
TRBV5-1	TRBJ2-5	many	-	CASSLGEQTQYF	TGCGCCAGCAGCTTGGGGGAACAGACCCAGTACTTC
TRBV12-3/TRBV12-4	TRBJ2-2	-	-	CAGSTRDLRTGELFF	TGTGCCGGCAGTACCCGGGACCTCCGAACCGGGGAGCTGTTTTTT
TRBV11-3	TRBJ2-2	few	-	CASSLGGQPVGELFF	TGTGCCAGCAGCTTAGGAGGCCAGCCCGTCGGGGAGCTGTTTTTT
TRBV18	TRBJ1-2	-	-	CASSPSSPLSYTF	TGTGCCAGCTCACCATCCAGTCCCCTTAGCTACACCTTC
TRBV30	TRBJ1-2	-	-	CAWSPGHRYGYTF	TGTGCCTGGAGCCCGGGACACAGATATGGCTACACCTTC
TRBV7-2	TRBJ2-3	-	TRBD2	CASSARTSGITQYF	TGTGCCAGCAGCGCCCGGACTAGCGGGATCACGCAGTATTTT
TRBV5-6	TRBJ2-5	-	TRBD1	CASSSQQGIQETQYF	TGTGCCAGCAGCTCCCAACAGGGGATCCAAGAGACCCAGTACTTC
TRBV12-3/TRBV12-4	TRBJ2-3	few	TRBD2	CASSRARRGGLPDTQYF	TGTGCCAGCAGTCGGGCTAGACGGGGGGGCCTTCCAGATACGCAGTATTTT
TRBV29-1	TRBJ2-7	-	-	CSVGEPYSYEQYF	TGCAGCGTTGGAGAACCTTACTCCTACGAGCAGTACTTC
TRBV28	TRBJ2-1	-	-	CASTLGQGYNEQFF	TGTGCCAGCACATTGGGGCAGGGCTACAATGAGCAGTTCTTC
TRBV18	TRBJ1-4	-	-	CASSPSAGWIEKLFF	TGTGCCAGCTCACCGTCGGCAGGGTGGATTGAAAAACTGTTTTTT
TRBV20-1	TRBJ2-3	-	-	CSAPPDRNTQYF	TGCAGTGCTCCGCCCGACAGGAATACGCAGTATTTT
TRBV20-1	TRBJ2-6	few	-	CSARGSGGYPGANVLTF	TGCAGTGCTAGAGGATCTGGGGGGTACCCTGGGGCCAACGTCCTGACTTTC
TRBV7-7	TRBJ1-5	few	TRBD1	CASSLGQEDSNQPQHF	TGTGCTAGCAGCTTAGGACAGGAGGATAGCAATCAGCCCCAGCATTTT
TRBV12-3/TRBV12-4	TRBJ2-5	many	-	CASSFPGRETQYF	TGTGCCAGCAGTTTCCCGGGACGCGAGACCCAGTACTTC
TRBV10-2	TRBJ2-7	-	-	CASSDGQSSYEQYF	TGCGCCAGCAGTGACGGACAGAGCTCCTACGAGCAGTACTTC
TRBV6-1	TRBJ2-5	few	-	CASSPGPYQETQYF	TGTGCCAGCAGCCCCGGCCCGTACCAAGAGACCCAGTACTTC
TRBV2	TRBJ2-2	few	TRBD1	CASIKGTGGQTGELFF	TGTGCCAGCATCAAGGGGACAGGGGGTCAGACCGGGGAGCTGTTTTTT
TRBV4-2	TRBJ2-3	few	-	CASSLRSGEGTDTQYF	TGTGCCAGCAGCCTCCGGTCAGGGGAAGGCACAGATACGCAGTATTTT
TRBV20-1	TRBJ2-2	many	-	CSARGIDPNTGELFF	TGCAGTGCTAGAGGAATAGACCCGAACACCGGGGAGCTGTTTTTT
TRBV7-8	TRBJ2-2	many	-	CASSSRRIPNTGELFF	TGTGCCAGCAGCTCCCGGAGGATCCCGAACACCGGGGAGCTGTTTTTT
TRBV25-1	TRBJ1-1	-	-	CASSLPGANTEAFF	TGTGCCAGCAGTTTGCCTGGAGCTAACACTGAAGCTTTCTTT
TRBV6-5	TRBJ2-1	-	-	CASSYSLTPPYNEQFF	TGTGCCAGCAGTTACTCCCTGACTCCTCCCTACAATGAGCAGTTCTTC
TRBV7-9	TRBJ2-1	-	-	CASSPPVDEQFF	TGTGCCAGCAGCCCCCCGGTTGATGAGCAGTTCTTC
TRBV20-1	TRBJ1-2	few	-	CSASPGINYGYTF	TGCAGTGCTAGTCCGGGGATAAACTATGGCTACACCTTC
TRBV29-1	TRBJ1-1	few	-	CSVDQLLNTEAFF	TGCAGCGTTGACCAGCTGCTTAACACTGAAGCTTTCTTT
TRBV6-5	TRBJ2-7	-	-	CASSYLGRPYEQYF	TGTGCCAGCAGTTACCTCGGACGGCCCTACGAGCAGTACTTC
TRBV5-1	TRBJ1-2	-	TRBD1	CASSPNSGTVLSSPEGYTF	TGCGCCAGCAGTCCAAATTCCGGGACAGTTCTTTCTTCGCCAGAGGGCTACACCTTC
TRBV5-1	TRBJ2-3	-	-	CASSLGRPSTDTQYF	TGCGCCAGCAGCTTGGGAAGGCCCAGCACAGATACGCAGTATTTT
TRBV28	TRBJ2-7	-	-	CASSPNPPPVSYEQYF	TGTGCCAGCAGTCCGAATCCCCCCCCGGTCTCCTACGAGCAGTACTTC
TRBV7-6	TRBJ2-1	many	TRBD1	CASSPGTGGRDEQFF	TGTGCCAGCAGCCCCGGGACAGGGGGACGTGATGAGCAGTTCTTC
TRBV15	TRBJ1-1	few	-	CATSRASGALTEAFF	TGTGCCACCAGCAGAGCCTCAGGGGCGCTTACTGAAGCTTTCTTT
TRBV11-2	TRBJ1-1	few	-	CASSRRFQAENTEAFF	TGTGCCAGCAGCCGTCGGTTCCAGGCCGAGAACACTGAAGCTTTCTTT
TRBV7-2	TRBJ1-5	-	-	CASSFPGHSQPQHF	TGTGCCAGCAGCTTCCCGGGACATAGTCAGCCCCAGCATTTT
TRBV12-3/TRBV12-4	TRBJ2-1	few	TRBD2	CASSPLPGLAGNNEQFF	TGTGCCAGCAGTCCATTGCCGGGACTAGCGGGAAACAATGAGCAGTTCTTC
TRBV5-1	TRBJ2-6	-	-	CASSLHSTGAGIGANVLTF	TGCGCCAGCAGCTTGCATTCGACAGGAGCCGGAATTGGGGCCAACGTCCTGACTTTC
TRBV10-2	TRBJ2-5	many	-	CASRRQGGLLKETQYF	TGCGCCAGCAGAAGACAAGGGGGACTACTGAAAGAGACCCAGTACTTC
TRBV12-3/TRBV12-4	TRBJ1-1	many	-	CASSLGGGTEAFF	TGTGCCAGCAGTTTAGGGGGTGGTACTGAAGCTTTCTTT
TRBV6-1	TRBJ2-7	many	TRBD1	CASSTSGTGGSEQYF	TGTGCCAGCAGTACATCCGGGACAGGGGGCAGCGAGCAGTACTTC
TRBV28	TRBJ2-2	few	-	CASSPLLEGVTGELFF	TGTGCCAGCAGCCCGTTACTAGAGGGAGTCACCGGGGAGCTGTTTTTT
TRBV7-9	TRBJ2-5	once	-	CASALGGETQYF	TGTGCCAGCGCCTTGGGAGGAGAGACCCAGTACTTC
TRBV2	TRBJ1-2	few	-	CASSEGVQGYTF	TGTGCCAGCAGTGAAGGGGTCCAAGGCTACACCTTC